One TCR beta chain is described in this entry. The clone's antigen remains unknown. Base qualities are missing; no much larger clone stands one base away. The sample belongs to a study of blood T cell repertoires in COVID-19 (dated by TCRdb to between 2020 and 2021). Looking at the study overall: Collaborator samples came from the United States, Italy and Spain and covered acute and convalescent phases of COVID-19. The material from the prospective study consisted of cDNA or gDNA derived from T cells, B-cell-depleted T cells, or PBMCs. Deeply sampled blood TCRbeta repertoires from subjects exposed to, actively infected with, or recovered from COVID-19 were included in the dataset. A freely available public database, intended as a resource for researchers studying the immune response to SARS-CoV-2, is where the repertoires were released. Samples came from the ongoing ImmuneRACE study (first 160 participants) plus 1,254 subjects from 6 global collaborators. The sample metadata nearly always contained a de-identified subject ID, COVID-19 status, age in years and sex. HLA class I and class II types, where available, came from metadata supplied by the sample provider rather than from assay-based typing.

On the study overall, not on this receptor specifically: Clinical and demographic metadata were provided uncurated, with the amount varying by source and participant.

Collaborating institutions collected whole blood in K2EDTA tubes following their own protocols. For TCRbeta analysis, collaborators shipped samples as frozen whole blood, isolated PBMCs, or DNA extracted from either of those sample types. The immunoSEQ Assay, a bias-controlled multiplex PCR, was used to amplify TCRbeta CDR3 regions from genomic DNA. On the study's bioinformatics: Within the assay, amplification of reference gene primers was used to estimate how many nucleated cells each sample contained. To quantify the absolute abundance of each unique TCRbeta CDR3 rearrangement, sequence reads were collapsed and filtered. Productive Simpson clonality was computed per sample as the square root of Simpson's diversity index over productive rearrangements. TCRdb mirrors the immuneACCESS table, restricted to in-frame sequences. Some clones are absent from its copies; in checked studies, under half trace to an unresolved V gene, and the reason for the others is unknown. The V and J calls and clone size come from that table; D and trimming were worked out from the DNA. The sample profile shows under 200,000 clones; approximately 90% of them were found once. Together, the top ten hold over 3.5% of the sample.

Per the germline V gene, MNHEY is the CDR1 and SVGAGI is the CDR2. The CDR3, from cysteine to phenylalanine, totals 16 residues. Kept here is only the CDR3 DNA, which spans 48 bases and is read in frame from base 1. V is shortened by 0 bases, J by 5 bases, and the region joining them spans 16 bases. Sequenced: peripheral blood. The receptor comes from a man younger than 35 with active or convalescent COVID-19. The chain joins TRBV6-5 to TRBJ1-1; the D gene remains uncertain. The DNA sequence is given as TGTGCCAGCAGTTACTCGGTTGCCCGGGAGAGGACTGAAGCTTTCTTT. This codes for CASSYSVARERTEAFF.